This T cell receptor (beta chain) was found in a study of T cells after yellow fever vaccination. As for the study in general: Preparation of fractions with low cell numbers was performed using SMART-Seq v4 Ultra Low Input.

Template-switching 5'RACE yielded the TCR cDNA; a universal primer site and UMIs were added in the process. Each CDR3 protein gets one entry after TCRdb re-called the 5' RACE reads with MiXCR. The sample records roughly 330,000 distinct CDR3 sequences, around 7.3% being singletons. Only a few counts were recorded for this clonotype. This TCR came from a young man who received the YFV17D yellow fever vaccine. The sequencing here drew on PBMCs, taken around 45 days after the first yellow fever vaccination.

CDR3 residues: CASSPRDRGTYEQYF. For the CDR3, the DNA is TGTGCCAGCAGCCCGAGGGACAGGGGAACCTACGAGCAGTACTTC. V usage is TRBV12-3 or TRBV12-4 and J usage is TRBJ2-7, with TRBD1 matching over 10 bases. The junction had 7 bases not matched to a gene; V was cut back by 6 bases and J by 2 bases. The CDR3 runs 15 residues.